Shown below are 21 T cell receptor beta chains from a single sample sequenced in a study of T cells in tumors after PD-1 blockade. The table came from immunoSEQ multiplex PCR; TCRdb's copy has only in-frame clones and leaves some out. The sample lists around 51,000 clones; roughly 80% were seen once. Sequencing used PBMCs, obtained before anti-PD-1 treatment. Every receptor here comes from a human donor with basal cell carcinoma.

The rearrangement links TRBV14 to TRBJ2-7; possible D gene TRBD2, 5 bases. The CDR3 runs 12 residues. V dropped 3 bases and J dropped 7 bases, with 10 bases sitting between them. Germline assignment: CDR1 SGHDN and CDR2 FVKESK. The CDR3 spells CASSQGGFEQYF. As DNA, the CDR3 is TGTGCCAGCAGCCAGGGCGGGTTTGAGCAGTACTTC.

J is TRBJ2-1 and V is TRBV7-6; 13 bases are a match to TRBD2. CDR3 size: 16 residues. The trim removed 5 bases at V and 2 bases at J, leaving 3 bases unmatched. Germline assignment: CDR1 SGHVS and CDR2 FNYEAQ. For the CDR3, the DNA is TGTGCCAGCAGCGAACTAGCGGGGGGGCCCTACAATGAGCAGTTCTTC. It is translated as CASSELAGGPYNEQFF. The whole variable domain, remainder taken from reference TRBV7-6 and TRBJ2-1, is GAGVSQSPRYKVTKRGQDVALRCDPISGHVSLYWYRQALGQGPEFLTYFNYEAQQDKSGLPNDRFSAERPEGSISTLTIQRTEQRDSAMYRCASSELAGGPYNEQFFGPGTRLTVL.

The chain is built from TRBV12-3 or TRBV12-4 and TRBJ1-4, with TRBD1 as a possible D gene (6 bases). Trimming took 8 bases from V and 6 from J, leaving 13 bases between them. The CDR3 contains 13 residues. CDR3 in DNA: TGTGCCAGCCGACTACAGGGTGATGAAAAACTGTTTTTT. Encoded protein: CASRLQGDEKLFF.

The chain is built from TRBV21-1 and TRBJ1-2; the D call of TRBD1 is as the table states it, not checked on the DNA. TRBV21-1 is shown as a pseudogene. CDR3 length equals 15 residues. CDR3 sequence (DNA): TGTGCCAGCAGCAAAGCTGGGGGCGAGTCCCATGGCTACACCTTC. Protein: CASSKAGGESHGYTF.

The V and J genes are TRBV19 and TRBJ1-2; 7 bases match TRBD1. The CDR3 is 12 residues long. Germline lookup yields CDR1 LNHDA and CDR2 SQIVND (reference sequence). The J segment lost 4 bases and the V segment lost 9 bases, leaving 5 bases of the junction unmatched. The CDR3 DNA is TGTGCCAGCAGCGGACAGGTCTATGGCTACACCTTC. Encoded protein: CASSGQVYGYTF. Full variable domain (outside the CDR3, taken from reference TRBV19 and TRBJ1-2): DGGITQSPKYLFRKEGQNVTLSCEQNLNHDAMYWYRQDPGQGLRLIYYSQIVNDFQKGDIAEGYSVSREKKESFPLTVTSAQKNPTAFYLCASSGQVYGYTFGSGTRLTVV.

V gene TRBV10-3 combines with J gene TRBJ2-7, with D maybe TRBD2 (6 bases). Germline V gives CDR1 ENHRY, CDR2 SYGVKD. The ends were cut back, 0 bases at V and 12 bases at J, with 12 bases in the middle. This CDR3 has 12 amino acids. This chain's CDR3 is CAISESNAGPYF. For the CDR3, the DNA is TGTGCCATCAGTGAGTCGAATGCGGGGCCGTACTTC.

This chain joins TRBV24-1 and TRBJ2-2; D gene uncertain. The length of the CDR3 is 14 residues. Trimming pared 5 bases from V and 5 bases from J, leaving 11 bases between. CDR1 and CDR2 from the germline V gene are KGHDR and SFDVKD. The CDR3 here is CATSGLVGTGELFF. The CDR3 DNA reads TGTGCCACCAGTGGGCTTGTGGGGACCGGGGAGCTGTTTTTT.

The chain links TRBV3-1 (or the pseudogene TRBV3-2) to TRBJ1-2; D perhaps matches TRBD1 (6 bases). This CDR3 has 13 amino acids. V was trimmed by 1 base and J by 7 bases, leaving 10 bases between them. Germline V lookup: CDR1 LGHDT, CDR2 YNNKEL (reference sequence). This CDR3 reads CASSQGGGPGYTF. The CDR3 DNA sequence: TGTGCCAGCAGCCAAGGTGGGGGGCCTGGCTACACCTTC.

The DNA for the CDR3 is TGCGCCAGCAGCTTGGAGGGGTTGCCTGGAAACACCATATATTTT. It is translated as CASSLEGLPGNTIYF. This chain uses TRBV5-1 with TRBJ1-3, with D possibly TRBD1 on 5 matching bases. The CDR3 runs 15 residues. CDR1 SGHRS and CDR2 YFSETQ come from the germline V gene. The germline V and J ends were trimmed by 0 bases and 2 bases, with 9 bases remaining between them. Full variable domain (rest looked up from reference TRBV5-1 and TRBJ1-3): KAGVTQTPRYLIKTRGQQVTLSCSPISGHRSVSWYQQTPGQGLQFLFEYFSETQRNKGNFPGRFSGRQFSNSRSEMNVSTLELGDSALYLCASSLEGLPGNTIYFGEGSWLTVV.

The V gene is TRBV2, the J gene TRBJ2-3; 7 bases fit TRBD2. The CDR3 consists of 16 residues. CDR1 is SNHLY and CDR2 is FYNNEI in the germline V gene. Trimming took 2 bases from V and 0 from J; bases not matched to a gene: 5. The CDR3 here is CASSESGEPSTDTQYF. The CDR3 DNA follows: TGTGCCAGCAGTGAAAGCGGGGAACCTAGCACAGATACGCAGTATTTT.

The rearrangement uses TRBV7-8 and TRBJ1-1, with a tentative D call TRBD1 (5 bases). CDR1 and CDR2 (germline): SGHVS, FQNEAQ. V lost 3 bases to trimming and J lost 5 bases, with 10 bases between them. CDR3 length equals 13 residues. CDR3 bases: TGTGCCAGCAGCTTTTCCAGGGTTACTGAAGCTTTCTTT. Protein product: CASSFSRVTEAFF.

J is TRBJ2-1 and V is TRBV2, with D maybe TRBD1 (6 bases). The CDR3 covers 15 residues. Germline V gene lookup returns CDR1 SNHLY and CDR2 FYNNEI. Deletions cut 7 bases from V and 9 bases from J, with 22 bases between. The CDR3 loop is CASTSNLLLQGEQFF. Here the CDR3 DNA reads TGTGCCAGCACTTCCAACCTCCTTTTACAGGGTGAGCAGTTCTTC.

CDR3 protein: CASILDRDSWNTEAFF. In DNA form, the CDR3 reads TGTGCCAGCATCCTGGACAGGGACTCATGGAACACTGAAGCTTTCTTT. The chain carries TRBV6-6 and TRBJ1-1; TRBD1 matches 8 bases. The CDR3 is made up of 16 amino acids. Germline trimming cut 7 bases from V and 1 base from J; bases unmatched to any gene: 11. CDR1 is MNHNY, CDR2 SVGAGI, per germline (reference sequence).

The chain recombines TRBV18 with TRBJ2-2; 9 nucleotides agree with TRBD1. Germline assignment: CDR1 KGHSH and CDR2 LQKENI. Losses at the gene ends were 1 base for V and 3 bases for J; bases not matched to a gene: 3. The length of the CDR3 is 16 residues. This CDR3 reads CASSPRDRVDTGELFF. DNA of the CDR3: TGTGCCAGCTCACCACGGGACAGGGTCGACACCGGGGAGCTGTTTTTT.

This chain connects TRBV6-4 to TRBJ2-3; 9 bases fit TRBD2. The CDR3 consists of 16 residues. Germline CDR1 reads MRHNA; CDR2 reads SNTAGT. V was clipped by 0 bases and J by 4 bases; unmatched bases: 5. In DNA form, the CDR3 reads TGTGCCAGCAGTGACTCGGCGGGGGGGCAGCCAGATACGCAGTATTTT. It encodes CASSDSAGGQPDTQYF.

J is TRBJ2-7 and V is TRBV28; 7 bases line up with TRBD1. The germline V gene encodes CDR1 MDHEN and CDR2 SYDVKM. The CDR3 runs to 15 residues. V lost 6 bases to trimming and J lost 1 base; unmatched junction nucleotides: 9. CDR3 loop: CASRPGTAQSYEQYF. As DNA, the CDR3 is TGTGCCAGCAGGCCGGGGACAGCCCAATCCTACGAGCAGTACTTC.

The chain uses TRBV30 and TRBJ1-1; D unresolved. Trimming removed 0 bases from V and 1 base from J, with 9 bases in between. The CDR3 has 14 residues. Germline lookup yields CDR1 GTSNPN and CDR2 SVGIG (reference sequence). The CDR3 DNA reads as TGTGCCTGGAGTGTACGCCAATGGAACACTGAAGCTTTCTTT. Translating gives CAWSVRQWNTEAFF. Full variable domain (remainder filled in from reference TRBV30 and TRBJ1-1): SQTIHQWPATLVQPVGSPLSLECTVEGTSNPNLYWYRQAAGRGLQLLFYSVGIGQISSEVPQNLSASRPQDRQFILSSKKLLLSDSGFYLCAWSVRQWNTEAFFGQGTRLTVV.

The table lists this clone with a count of one. The chain has TRBV6-5 and TRBJ2-7; possibly TRBD2 for D (6 bases). In germline, CDR1 is MNHEY, CDR2 SVGAGI. This CDR3 has 15 amino acids. Trimming removed 6 bases from V and 2 bases from J, with 17 bases in between. CDR3 amino acids: CASSDRMSGAYEQYF. CDR3 nucleotides: TGTGCCAGCAGCGATAGGATGTCGGGAGCCTACGAGCAGTACTTC.

The chain employs TRBV5-1 and TRBJ1-5; 11 bases match TRBD1. CDR1 and CDR2 (germline): SGHRS, YFSETQ. V lost 4 bases, J lost 7 bases, and 7 bases stayed unmatched. CDR3 size: 15 residues. The CDR3 DNA reads as TGCGCCAGCAGCCCAACCGGGACAGGGGGGCAGCCCCAGCATTTT. It codes for CASSPTGTGGQPQHF.

J is TRBJ2-1 and V is TRBV7-8, with TRBD1 as a possible D gene (10 bases). V lost 4 bases and J 9 bases, leaving 37 bases between the germline ends. This CDR3 region has 21 residues. CDR1 is SGHVS and CDR2 is FQNEAQ in the germline V gene. This CDR3 reads CASSSGETGGGLAGLPGEQFF. The CDR3 DNA is TGTGCCAGCAGCTCTGGGGAGACAGGGGGCGGGCTAGCGGGGCTCCCGGGTGAGCAGTTCTTC.

As DNA, the CDR3 is TGTGCCAGCAGTTCTTTGCTGACCTACAATGAGCAGTTCTTC. The encoded protein is CASSSLLTYNEQFF. The chain combines TRBV28 with TRBJ2-1; D is uncertain. The CDR3 runs to 14 residues. V dropped 4 bases and J dropped 2 bases, with 9 bases sitting between them. Germline V gene sequence: CDR1 MDHEN, CDR2 SYDVKM. Supplemented by reference TRBV28 and TRBJ2-1, the full variable domain reads DVKVTQSSRYLVKRTGEKVFLECVQDMDHENMFWYRQDPGLGLRLIYFSYDVKMKEKGDIPEGYSVSREKKERFSLILESASTNQTSMYLCASSSLLTYNEQFFGPGTRLTVL.